This entry concerns a single T cell receptor (beta chain). With 4 bases clipped from V and 9 bases from J, the junction kept 9 bases outside the gene matches. CDR1 and CDR2 (germline): LGHDT, YNNKEL (reference sequence). The CDR3 spans 15 residues. The time point is: patch test 1, 2 weeks after DPC sensitization. Noted treatment: therapeutic diphenylcyclopropenone sensitization with weekly scalp DPC. Unseparated into fractions, whole blood served as the source from which total RNA was extracted. From the RACE reads, TCRdb called clonotypes with MiXCR, one entry per CDR3 protein. The table lists tens of thousands of distinct CDR3 sequences, approximately 35% of them singletons, with about 10% in the top ten. This record comes from a study of human T cells and chemical hapten exposure. Study-wide context: Yields of TCR per sample differed, chiefly owing to small differences in pooled library volume.

Sequencing was performed on whole blood, taken in connection with sensitization to the hapten diphenylcyclopropenone (DPC). The V call is TRBV3-1, the J call TRBJ2-7; 13 nucleotides match TRBD2. This sequence was found in a middle-aged man with alopecia areata. Some clones in this sample may be carry-over from other donors' samples. The CDR3 reads CASSPPGLAGMGQYF. In DNA, the CDR3 is TGTGCCAGCAGCCCCCCGGGACTAGCGGGGATGGGGCAGTACTTC.